This TCR beta chain was sequenced for a study of regulatory T cells in long-lasting Graves disease. Regarding the study as a whole: Under persistent disease, TRBV28, TRBJ1-2 and TRBJ2-5 were used preferentially. Persistent patients had a count of shared public clonotypes (about 2,500) that exceeded that of new patients (about 970).

CDR3 length: 16 residues. V was shortened by 2 bases and J by 0 bases, with 11 bases between the two germline ends. Germline CDR1 reads KGHSH; CDR2 reads LQKENI. Time point reported: persistent/refractory GD, antithyroid drugs over 5 years with positive TRAb. PBMC RNA served as the TCR library source. Libraries of TCR beta came from iRepertoire HTBI primers plus Arm-PCR of CDR3 regions. TCRdb passed the multiplex PCR reads through MiXCR, listing each CDR3 protein once. Of 300,000 to 350,000 distinct CDR3 sequences in the sample, 15% to 20% were seen once. In its sample, this clonotype was seen a few times. Its antigen is unknown.

The sequence came from a female donor with Graves disease. This chain joins TRBV18 and TRBJ1-3; D remains unclear. Sequences were derived from peripheral blood mononuclear cells (PBMCs), sampled when the disease was refractory, from a patient treated with antithyroid drugs. The CDR3 coding sequence is TGTGCCAGCTCACCAACCCAGACTCTCTCTGGAAACACCATATATTTT. Its protein product is CASSPTQTLSGNTIYF.